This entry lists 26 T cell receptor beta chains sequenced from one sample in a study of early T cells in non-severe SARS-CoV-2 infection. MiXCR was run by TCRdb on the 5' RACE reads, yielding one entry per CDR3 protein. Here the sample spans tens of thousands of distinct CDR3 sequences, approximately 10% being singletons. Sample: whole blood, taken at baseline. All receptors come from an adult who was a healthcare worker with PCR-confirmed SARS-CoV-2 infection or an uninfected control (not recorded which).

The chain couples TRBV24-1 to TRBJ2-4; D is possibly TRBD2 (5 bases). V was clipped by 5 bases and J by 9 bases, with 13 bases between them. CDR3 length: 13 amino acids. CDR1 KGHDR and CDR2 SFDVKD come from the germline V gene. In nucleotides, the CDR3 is TGTGCCACCAGTGCCGGAGGTGTGGGCATTCAGTACTTC. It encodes CATSAGGVGIQYF.

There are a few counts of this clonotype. For the CDR3, the DNA is TGTGCCAGCAGCCCCCGGGGTAGCGGATCTGGGGCCAACGTCCTGACTTTC. Amino acids: CASSPRGSGSGANVLTF. This chain joins TRBV9 and TRBJ2-6, with a tentative D call TRBD2 (6 bases). CDR3 length: 17 residues. Germline V gene lookup returns CDR1 SGDLS and CDR2 YYNGEE. Between the trimmed V and J ends, which lost 4 bases and 1 base, there was a span of 15 bases.

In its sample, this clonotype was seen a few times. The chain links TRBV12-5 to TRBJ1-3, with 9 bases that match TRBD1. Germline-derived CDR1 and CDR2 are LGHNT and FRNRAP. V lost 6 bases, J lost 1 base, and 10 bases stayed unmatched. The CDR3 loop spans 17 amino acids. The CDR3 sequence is CASGYRTGAVSGNTIYF. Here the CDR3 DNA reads TGTGCTAGTGGCTACAGGACAGGGGCGGTTTCTGGAAACACCATATATTTT. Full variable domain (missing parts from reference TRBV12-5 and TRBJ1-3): DARVTQTPRHKVTEMGQEVTMRCQPILGHNTVFWYRQTMMQGLELLAYFRNRAPLDDSGMPKDRFSAEMPDATLATLKIQPSEPRDSAVYFCASGYRTGAVSGNTIYFGEGSWLTVV.

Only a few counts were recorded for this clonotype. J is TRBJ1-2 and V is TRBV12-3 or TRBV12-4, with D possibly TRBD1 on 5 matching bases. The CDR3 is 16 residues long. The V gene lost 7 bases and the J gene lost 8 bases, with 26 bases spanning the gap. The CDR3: CASTSYGDRGYRGYTF. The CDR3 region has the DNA TGTGCCAGCACCTCTTACGGGGATCGGGGCTATCGAGGCTACACCTTC.

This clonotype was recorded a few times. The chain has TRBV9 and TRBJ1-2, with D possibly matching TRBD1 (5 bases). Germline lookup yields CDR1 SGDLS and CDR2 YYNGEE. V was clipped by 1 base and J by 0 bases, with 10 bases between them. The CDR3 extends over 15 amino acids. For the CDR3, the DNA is TGTGCCAGCAGCGTACTACCGACAGCTAACTATGGCTACACCTTC. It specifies CASSVLPTANYGYTF. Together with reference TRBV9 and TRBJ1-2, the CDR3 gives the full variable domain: DSGVTQTPKHLITATGQRVTLRCSPRSGDLSVYWYQQSLDQGLQFLIQYYNGEERAKGNILERFSAQQFPDLHSELNLSSLELGDSALYFCASSVLPTANYGYTFGSGTRLTVV.

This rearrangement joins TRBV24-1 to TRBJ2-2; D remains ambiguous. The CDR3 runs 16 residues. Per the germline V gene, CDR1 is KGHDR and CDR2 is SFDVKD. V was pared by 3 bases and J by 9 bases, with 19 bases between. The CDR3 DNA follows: TGTGCCACCAGTGATAGAAACGCAGGCCTTACGAGGGAGCTGTTTTTT. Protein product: CATSDRNAGLTRELFF.

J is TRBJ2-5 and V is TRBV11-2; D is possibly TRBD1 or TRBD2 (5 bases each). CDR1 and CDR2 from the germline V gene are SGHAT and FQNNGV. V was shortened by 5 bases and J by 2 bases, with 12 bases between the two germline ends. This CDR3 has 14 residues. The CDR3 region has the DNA TGTGCCAGCAGCCCCGGCTGGGGGCAAGAGACCCAGTACTTC. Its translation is CASSPGWGQETQYF.

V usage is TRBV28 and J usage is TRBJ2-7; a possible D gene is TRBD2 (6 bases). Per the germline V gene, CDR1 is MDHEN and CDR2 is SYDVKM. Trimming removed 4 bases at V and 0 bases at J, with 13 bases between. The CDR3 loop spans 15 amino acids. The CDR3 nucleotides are TGTGCCAGCAGTTCCGTTAGCGGCACCTCCTACGAGCAGTACTTC. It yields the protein CASSSVSGTSYEQYF.

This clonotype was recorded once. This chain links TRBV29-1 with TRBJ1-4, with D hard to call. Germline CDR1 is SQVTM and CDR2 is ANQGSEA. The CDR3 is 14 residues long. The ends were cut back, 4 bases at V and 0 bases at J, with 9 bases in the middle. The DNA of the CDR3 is TGCAGCGTTGCCCGGGAGCCAACTAATGAAAAACTGTTTTTT. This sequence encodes CSVAREPTNEKLFF.

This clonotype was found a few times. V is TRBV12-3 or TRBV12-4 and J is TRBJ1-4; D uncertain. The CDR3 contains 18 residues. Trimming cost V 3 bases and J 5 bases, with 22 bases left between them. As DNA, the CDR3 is TGTGCCAGCAGTTTCACCCGGGAGGGTAGGAGCATGAATGAAAAACTGTTTTTT. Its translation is CASSFTREGRSMNEKLFF.

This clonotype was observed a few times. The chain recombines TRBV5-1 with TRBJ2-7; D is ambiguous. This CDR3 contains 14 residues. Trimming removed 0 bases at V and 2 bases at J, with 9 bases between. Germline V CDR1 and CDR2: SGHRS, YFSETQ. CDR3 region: CASSLGHRAYEQYF. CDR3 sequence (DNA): TGCGCCAGCAGCTTGGGGCATCGGGCCTACGAGCAGTACTTC.

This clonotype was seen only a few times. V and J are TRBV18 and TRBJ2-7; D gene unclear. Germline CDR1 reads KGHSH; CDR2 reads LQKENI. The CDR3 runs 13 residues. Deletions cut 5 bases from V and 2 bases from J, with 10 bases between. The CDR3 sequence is CASSTDTTYEQYF. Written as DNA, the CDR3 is TGTGCCAGCTCAACTGACACTACCTACGAGCAGTACTTC.

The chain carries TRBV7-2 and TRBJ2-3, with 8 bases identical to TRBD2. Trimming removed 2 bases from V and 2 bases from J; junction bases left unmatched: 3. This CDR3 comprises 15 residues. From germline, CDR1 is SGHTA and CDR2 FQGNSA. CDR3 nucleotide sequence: TGTGCCAGCAGCTTACAAGCGGGAGACACAGATACGCAGTATTTT. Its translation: CASSLQAGDTDTQYF.

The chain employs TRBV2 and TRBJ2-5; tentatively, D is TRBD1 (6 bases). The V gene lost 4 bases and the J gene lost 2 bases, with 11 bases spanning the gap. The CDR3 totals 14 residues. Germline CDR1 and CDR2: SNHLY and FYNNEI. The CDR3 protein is CASSVWDTQETQYF. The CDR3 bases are TGTGCCAGCAGTGTATGGGACACGCAAGAGACCCAGTACTTC.

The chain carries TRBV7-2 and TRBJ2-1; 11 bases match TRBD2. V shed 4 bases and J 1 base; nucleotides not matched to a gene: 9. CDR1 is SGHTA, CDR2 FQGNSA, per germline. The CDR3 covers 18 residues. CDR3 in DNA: TGTGCCAGCAGCTCACTAGCGGGAGTTTTCGGTTCCTACAATGAGCAGTTCTTC. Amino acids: CASSSLAGVFGSYNEQFF.

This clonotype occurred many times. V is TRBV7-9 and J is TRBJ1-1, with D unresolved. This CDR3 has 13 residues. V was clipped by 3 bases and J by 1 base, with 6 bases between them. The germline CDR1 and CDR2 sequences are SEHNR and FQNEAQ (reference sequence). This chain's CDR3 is CASSFGSNTEAFF. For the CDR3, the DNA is TGTGCCAGCAGCTTCGGATCGAACACTGAAGCTTTCTTT.

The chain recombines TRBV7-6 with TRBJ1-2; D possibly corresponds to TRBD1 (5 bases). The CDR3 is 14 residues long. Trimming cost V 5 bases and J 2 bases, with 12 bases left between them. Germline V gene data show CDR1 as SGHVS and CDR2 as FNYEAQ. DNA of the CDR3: TGTGCCAGCAGCCCAGGGAACGCCAACTATGGCTACACCTTC. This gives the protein CASSPGNANYGYTF. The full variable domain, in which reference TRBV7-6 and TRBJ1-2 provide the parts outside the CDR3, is GAGVSQSPRYKVTKRGQDVALRCDPISGHVSLYWYRQALGQGPEFLTYFNYEAQQDKSGLPNDRFSAERPEGSISTLTIQRTEQRDSAMYRCASSPGNANYGYTFGSGTRLTVV.

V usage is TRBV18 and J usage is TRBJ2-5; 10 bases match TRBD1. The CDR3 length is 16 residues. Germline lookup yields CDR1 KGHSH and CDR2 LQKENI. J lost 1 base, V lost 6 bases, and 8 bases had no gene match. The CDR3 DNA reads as TGTGCCAGCTCTCATAGACAGGGGGCAACCCAAGAGACCCAGTACTTC. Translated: CASSHRQGATQETQYF.

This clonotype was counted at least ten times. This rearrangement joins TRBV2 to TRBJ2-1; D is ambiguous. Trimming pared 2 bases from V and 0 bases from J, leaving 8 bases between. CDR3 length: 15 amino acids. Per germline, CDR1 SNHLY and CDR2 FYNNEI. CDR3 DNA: TGTGCCAGCAGTGAATCCCCGAGCTCCTACAATGAGCAGTTCTTC. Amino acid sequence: CASSESPSSYNEQFF.

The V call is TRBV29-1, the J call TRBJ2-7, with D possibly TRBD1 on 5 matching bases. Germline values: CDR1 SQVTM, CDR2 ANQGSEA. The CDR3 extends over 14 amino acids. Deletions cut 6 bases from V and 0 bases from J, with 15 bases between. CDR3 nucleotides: TGCAGCGTGGCCGGAGCAGGGTCCTCCTACGAGCAGTACTTC. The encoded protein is CSVAGAGSSYEQYF.

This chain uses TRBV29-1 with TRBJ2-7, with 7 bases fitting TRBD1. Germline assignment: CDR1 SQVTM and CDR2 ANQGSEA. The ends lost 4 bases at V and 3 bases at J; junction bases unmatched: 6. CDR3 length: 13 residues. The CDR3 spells CSVAEGANYEQYF. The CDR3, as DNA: TGCAGCGTTGCTGAGGGGGCAAACTACGAGCAGTACTTC.

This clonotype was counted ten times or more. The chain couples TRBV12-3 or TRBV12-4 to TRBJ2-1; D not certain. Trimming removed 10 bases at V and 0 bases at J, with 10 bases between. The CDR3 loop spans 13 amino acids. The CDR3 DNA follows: TGTGCCAAGCAGACAAGCTCCTACAATGAGCAGTTCTTC. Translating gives CAKQTSSYNEQFF.

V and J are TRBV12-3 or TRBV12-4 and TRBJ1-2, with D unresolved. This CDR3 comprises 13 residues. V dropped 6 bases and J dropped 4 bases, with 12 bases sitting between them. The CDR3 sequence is CASSLNWGYGYTF. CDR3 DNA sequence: TGTGCCAGCAGCCTGAACTGGGGCTATGGCTACACCTTC.

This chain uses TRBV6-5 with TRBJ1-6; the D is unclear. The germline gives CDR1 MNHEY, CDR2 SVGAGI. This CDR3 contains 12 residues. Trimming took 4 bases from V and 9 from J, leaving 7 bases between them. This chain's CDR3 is CASSFYSSPLHF. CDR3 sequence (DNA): TGTGCCAGCAGTTTCTACAGTTCACCCCTCCACTTT.

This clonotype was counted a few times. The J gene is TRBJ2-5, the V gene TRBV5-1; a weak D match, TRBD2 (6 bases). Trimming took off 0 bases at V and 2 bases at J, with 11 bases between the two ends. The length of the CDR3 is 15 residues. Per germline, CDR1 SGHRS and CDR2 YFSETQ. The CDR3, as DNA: TGCGCCAGCAGCTTGGAAGGGACTCAGCAAGAGACCCAGTACTTC. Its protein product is CASSLEGTQQETQYF.

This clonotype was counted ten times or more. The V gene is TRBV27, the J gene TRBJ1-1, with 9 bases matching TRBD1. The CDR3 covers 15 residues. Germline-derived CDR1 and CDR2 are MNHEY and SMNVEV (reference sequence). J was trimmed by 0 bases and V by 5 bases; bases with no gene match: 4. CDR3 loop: CASSPWDRVNTEAFF. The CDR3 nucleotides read TGTGCCAGCAGTCCCTGGGACAGGGTGAACACTGAAGCTTTCTTT.